A selection of T cell receptor beta chains follows, all from one sample in a study of OX40 agonist ivuxolimab in advanced cancers. Assay used: immunoSEQ multiplex PCR; TCRdb lists only in-frame clones, some missing. The data hold roughly 89,000 clones, with around four fifths observed a single time. The sample here was CD4+ or CD8+ T cells sorted from blood, taken in a trial of the OX40 agonist ivuxolimab. The receptors come from an adult with an advanced solid tumor such as melanoma, head and neck, liver or kidney cancer. CDR3s include the opening cysteine and the closing phenylalanine or tryptophan. Each record gives: clone size, D gene, V gene, J gene, CDR3 DNA, CDR3 protein. A D gene is named only where the DNA matches it firmly. Clone size is shown for a subset of rows, as once, few, many or a class of expanded clone.

-	-	TRBV28	TRBJ2-5	TGTGCCAGCACAGCGTTCCAAGAGACCCAGTACTTC	CASTAFQETQYF
once	-	TRBV9	TRBJ1-3	TGTGCCAGCAGCGAAGGGAACGGAAACACCATATATTTT	CASSEGNGNTIYF
-	-	TRBV6-6	TRBJ1-6	TGTGCCAGCAGAGACAGCTCCTATAATTCACCCCTCCACTTT	CASRDSSYNSPLHF
-	TRBD1	TRBV19	TRBJ1-1	TGTGCCAGTAGTATAAAGGCGGACAGGGAAGCTTTCTTT	CASSIKADREAFF
-	TRBD2	TRBV7-3	TRBJ2-3	TGTGCCAGCAGCCTACTAGCGGGGGCAGATACGCAGTATTTT	CASSLLAGADTQYF
once	-	TRBV29-1	TRBJ2-5	TGCAGCGTTGAAGATTTGGGGAGGTATGAGACCCAGTACTTC	CSVEDLGRYETQYF
once	-	TRBV7-2	TRBJ2-1	TGTGCCAGCAGTCTAAGTACGAGCTCCTACAATGAGCAGTTCTTC	CASSLSTSSYNEQFF
-	TRBD1	TRBV18	TRBJ1-1	TGTGCCAGCTCCTCAGGGGGGACCACTGAAGCTTTCTTT	CASSSGGTTEAFF
-	-	TRBV6-1	TRBJ1-1	TGTGCCAGCAGGTCGCGAGACAGCACTGAAGCTTTCTTT	CASRSRDSTEAFF
-	-	TRBV5-4	TRBJ1-6	TGTGCCAGCAGCTTAGACAGCTATAATTCACCCCTCCACTTT	CASSLDSYNSPLHF
once	-	TRBV4-1	TRBJ1-5	TGCGCCAGCAGCCAGCCGACAGACCATAGCAATCAGCCCCAGCATTTT	CASSQPTDHSNQPQHF
-	-	TRBV9	TRBJ1-5	TGTGCCAGCAGCGTAGCTGGAGGGAATCAGCCCCAGCATTTT	CASSVAGGNQPQHF
-	-	TRBV15	TRBJ2-1	TGTGCCACCAGCAGAGATCCCCTCGACGGGGGCTACAATGAGCAGTTCTTC	CATSRDPLDGGYNEQFF
-	TRBD1	TRBV7-2	TRBJ2-7	TGTGCCAGCAGCCCGAGACAGGGAAGGGCCGTCGAGCAGTACTTC	CASSPRQGRAVEQYF
-	-	TRBV6-6	TRBJ2-7	TGTGCCAGCAAGTCAGCGGCCGTCTACGAGCAGTACTTC	CASKSAAVYEQYF
few	-	TRBV21-1	TRBJ2-7	TGTGCCAGCAGCACGGGACAGGCAGTCTCCTACGAGCAGTACTTC	CASSTGQAVSYEQYF
-	TRBD2	TRBV5-1	TRBJ2-5	TGCGCCAGCAGCTTCCCCCCCCACGCGGCTAGCGGGGATGGGGAGACCCAGTACTTC	CASSFPPHAASGDGETQYF
-	-	TRBV21-1	TRBJ2-7	TGTGCCAGCATTTGTTTTGAGCGGGGGACCTCCTACGAGCAGTACTTC	CASICFERGTSYEQYF
-	-	TRBV7-6	TRBJ2-1	TGTGCCAGCAGCTTAGCGCCGGGCCGACGAGCCCATGAGCAGTTCTTC	CASSLAPGRRAHEQFF
-	TRBD1	TRBV7-9	TRBJ2-5	TGTGCCAGCTACTCAAGGGGGCAGGTAGAGACCCAGTACTTC	CASYSRGQVETQYF
-	-	TRBV5-4	TRBJ2-7	TGTGCCAGCAGCCTGGGACTCGGGCGTAACTACGAGCAGTACTTC	CASSLGLGRNYEQYF
-	TRBD1	TRBV29-1	TRBJ1-2	TGCAGCGTTGATGCCGGGACAGGGAAGGGCTACACCTTC	CSVDAGTGKGYTF
-	TRBD2	TRBV28	TRBJ2-3	TGTGCCAGCAGCCGCCGGGGGGTCAACCTCCGCACAGATACGCAGTATTTT	CASSRRGVNLRTDTQYF